Included here is one TCR beta chain sequence, with context. Its target is not known. Repeated repertoire sampling spanned the course of chemoradiotherapy. Unmatched junction bases numbered 6, after V lost 4 bases and J lost 6 bases. The CDR3 is 16 amino acids. CDR1 and CDR2 from the germline V gene are SGHTA and FQGTGA. The data were obtained in a study of chemoradiotherapy in HPV16-positive cancers. Turning to the study itself: A couple of HPV16-positive patients' cells yielded candidate HPV-specific clones and common motifs.

Study outcomes and limitations: During treatment, candidate HPV-specific clones and E7-related motifs expanded in tumor. Only a couple of HPV16-positive patients supplied the functional HPV-specificity definition.

Libraries were prepared by immunoSEQ multiplex PCR; TCRdb keeps only in-frame clonotypes and omits some of them. The data hold more than 12,000 clones, with 88% observed a single time. The sample consisted of blood, taken from a patient who underwent chemoradiotherapy. The rearrangement joins TRBV7-3 to TRBJ2-2, with 12 bases aligning to TRBD2. The clonotype was recovered from a human donor with HPV-associated anogenital cancer. The CDR3 here is CASSSLAGGLSGELFF. As DNA, the CDR3 is TGTGCCAGCAGCTCCCTAGCGGGGGGGCTATCCGGGGAGCTGTTTTTT.